Listed here are 28 T cell receptor beta chains from one sample, sequenced in a study of T cell changes during pregnancy in multiple sclerosis. Only in-frame clones appear in the TCRdb table, and some are missing; sequencing was by immunoSEQ multiplex PCR. The repertoire holds tens of thousands of clones, with 90% to 95% as singletons. This sample comprised CD4+ T cells from peripheral blood mononuclear cells, obtained after pregnancy. All receptors come from a female donor in good health, enrolled as a control in a pregnancy study.

Only a few counts were recorded for this clone. The gene calls are TRBV7-9 and TRBJ2-7, with TRBD2 identical over 8 bases. Germline CDR1 SEHNR, CDR2 FQNEAQ (reference sequence). Trimming removed 5 bases from V and 2 bases from J; junction bases left unmatched: 5. The CDR3 has 14 residues. The CDR3 nucleotides read TGTGCCAGCAGCCGCAATAGCGGGGCCTACGAGCAGTACTTC. This codes for CASSRNSGAYEQYF.

The chain has TRBV29-1 and TRBJ2-5; 9 nucleotides align to TRBD2. With V trimmed by 4 bases and J by 5 bases, 5 bases remained unmatched. Germline-derived CDR1 and CDR2 are SQVTM and ANQGSEA. The CDR3 runs to 13 residues. The CDR3 DNA follows: TGCAGCGTTGGCGGGGGGGCCGGGGAGACCCAGTACTTC. Translation: CSVGGGAGETQYF.

The chain employs TRBV19 and TRBJ2-3; 8 bases align to TRBD2. Unmatched junction bases numbered 6, after V lost 2 bases and J lost 5 bases. CDR3 length: 15 amino acids. Germline V gives CDR1 LNHDA, CDR2 SQIVND (reference sequence). CDR3 sequence reads: CASSIPRGGGDTQYF. The CDR3 nucleotides are TGTGCCAGTAGTATACCCCGGGGGGGCGGAGATACGCAGTATTTT.

The chain links TRBV10-3 to TRBJ1-5, with a possible D match to TRBD1 (5 bases). Germline V CDR1 and CDR2: ENHRY, SYGVKD. The CDR3 loop spans 13 amino acids. Trimming removed 8 bases at V and 4 bases at J, with 12 bases between. The CDR3 region is CAIGQGINQPQHF. CDR3 sequence (DNA): TGTGCCATCGGGCAGGGAATAAATCAGCCCCAGCATTTT.

This clone has just one count. The rearrangement links TRBV27 to TRBJ2-2, with 7 bases lining up with TRBD1. Unmatched junction bases numbered 11, after V lost 0 bases and J lost 7 bases. This CDR3 region has 17 residues. In germline, CDR1 is MNHEY, CDR2 SMNVEV (reference sequence). CDR3 nucleotides: TGTGCCAGCAGTTTATCGGCGGACAGGAGTTTTGGCGGGGAGCTGTTTTTT. Translated: CASSLSADRSFGGELFF.

V is TRBV5-1 and J is TRBJ2-3, with 11 nucleotides matching TRBD2. The CDR3 extends over 16 amino acids. Germline CDR1 and CDR2: SGHRS and YFSETQ. Unmatched junction bases numbered 4, after V lost 4 bases and J lost 0 bases. DNA of the CDR3: TGCGCCAGCAGCCGACTAGCGGGGATTAGCACAGATACGCAGTATTTT. Translating it yields CASSRLAGISTDTQYF.

The CDR3 nucleotides read TGCGCCAGCAGCCAAGTGGGACAGGGGCTAGGTCGTCCCTTAGCCAAAAACATTCAGTACTTC. This codes for CASSQVGQGLGRPLAKNIQYF. J is TRBJ2-4 and V is TRBV4-1; TRBD1 matches at 10 bases. Per the germline V gene, CDR1 is MGHRA and CDR2 is YSYEKL. CDR3 length equals 21 residues. Germline trimming cut 1 base from V and 0 bases from J; bases unmatched to any gene: 15.

The rearrangement uses TRBV7-3 and TRBJ2-1, with D tentatively TRBD2 (5 bases). Looked up from germline, CDR1 is SGHTA and CDR2 is FQGTGA. The CDR3 loop spans 14 amino acids. With 4 bases removed from V and 6 bases from J, the gap between germline ends came to 13 bases. CDR3 residues: CASSWTGGPNEQFF. The CDR3 bases are TGTGCCAGCAGCTGGACCGGAGGCCCCAATGAGCAGTTCTTC.

This clone is a singleton in its sample. V usage is TRBV27 and J usage is TRBJ2-2; 7 nucleotides agree with TRBD2. The V segment lost 3 bases and the J segment 3 bases; nucleotides outside the gene matches: 7. Germline V gene data show CDR1 as MNHEY and CDR2 as SMNVEV (reference sequence). The CDR3 spans 16 residues. The CDR3 DNA sequence: TGTGCCAGCAGTTTGGGTGCGGGAGTTTACACCGGGGAGCTGTTTTTT. Its translation: CASSLGAGVYTGELFF.

The chain links TRBV4-3 to TRBJ2-1, with a weak D call TRBD2 (5 bases). This CDR3 contains 17 residues. CDR1 is LGHNA and CDR2 is YSLEER in the germline V gene. Between the trimmed V and J ends, which lost 1 base and 0 bases, there was a span of 13 bases. CDR3 residues: CASSQASSGSSYNEQFF. CDR3 coding DNA: TGCGCCAGCAGCCAAGCGTCGAGCGGCAGCTCCTACAATGAGCAGTTCTTC.

This chain connects TRBV6-5 to TRBJ2-7, with TRBD2 as a possible D gene (6 bases). The CDR3 contains 13 residues. Germline V gene lookup returns CDR1 MNHEY and CDR2 SVGAGI. V dropped 7 bases and J dropped 0 bases, with 10 bases sitting between them. CDR3 DNA: TGTGCCAGCAAAACCGGGAGCTCCTACGAGCAGTACTTC. Translating gives CASKTGSSYEQYF.

This chain links TRBV15 with TRBJ2-5, with 12 bases identical to TRBD1. After removal of 5 bases from V and 6 bases from J, the junction contained 7 bases not matched to a gene. CDR3 size: 15 residues. From germline, CDR1 is LNHNV and CDR2 YYDKDF (reference sequence). CDR3 region: CATSDRDRGRQTQYF. CDR3 nucleotide sequence: TGTGCCACCAGCGACCGGGACAGGGGGCGACAGACCCAGTACTTC.

CDR3 amino acids: CASRAEGGGTEAFF. In nucleotides, the CDR3 is TGTGCCAGCAGAGCGGAAGGGGGTGGCACTGAAGCTTTCTTT. The chain joins TRBV2 to TRBJ1-1; D might be TRBD1 (6 bases). V was trimmed by 6 bases and J by 4 bases, leaving 15 bases between them. Looked up from germline, CDR1 is SNHLY and CDR2 is FYNNEI. The CDR3 loop spans 14 amino acids.

A few counts support this clone. The J gene is TRBJ1-1, the V gene TRBV7-8, with D unclear. Germline V gene lookup returns CDR1 SGHVS and CDR2 FQNEAQ. Deletions cut 0 bases from V and 11 bases from J, with 13 bases between. The CDR3 contains 13 residues. CDR3 coding DNA: TGTGCCAGCAGCTTAGCGCCTGCCGCGAGGGCTTTCTTT. Translated, it gives CASSLAPAARAFF.

This chain joins TRBV10-1 and TRBJ1-1; D is uncertain. V lost 6 bases, J lost 0 bases, and 8 bases lay in between. The length of the CDR3 is 13 residues. Germline-derived CDR1 and CDR2 are WNHNN and SYGVQD (reference sequence). The CDR3: CASRPNMNTEAFF. The CDR3 DNA reads as TGCGCCAGCAGGCCCAACATGAACACTGAAGCTTTCTTT.

The V call is TRBV7-2, the J call TRBJ2-2; a possible D gene is TRBD2 (6 bases). V gave up 1 base and J gave up 8 bases, with 11 bases separating them. This CDR3 region has 14 residues. Germline CDR1 and CDR2: SGHTA and FQGNSA. The CDR3 sequence is CASSLVTLAGELFF. CDR3 coding DNA: TGTGCCAGCAGCTTAGTAACCCTAGCGGGGGAGCTGTTTTTT.

The genes are TRBV9 and TRBJ2-3; the match to TRBD2 covers 9 bases. V lost 0 bases, J lost 2 bases, and 1 base stayed unmatched. The CDR3 sequence is 15 residues long. Germline V lookup: CDR1 SGDLS, CDR2 YYNGEE. This chain's CDR3 is CASSVGGRVTDTQYF. CDR3 nucleotide sequence: TGTGCCAGCAGCGTAGGCGGGAGGGTCACAGATACGCAGTATTTT.

This clone was recorded once. The V call is TRBV28, the J call TRBJ1-5; D is uncertain. V shed 6 bases and J shed 1 base, with 4 bases lying between them. The germline CDR1 and CDR2 sequences are MDHEN and SYDVKM. The length of the CDR3 is 12 residues. This chain's CDR3 is CASRRSNQPQHF. As DNA, the CDR3 is TGTGCCAGCAGGAGGAGCAATCAGCCCCAGCATTTT.

CDR3 residues: CASSRTRNQPQHF. The CDR3, as DNA: TGCGCCAGCAGCCGTACCAGGAATCAGCCCCAGCATTTT. The V gene is TRBV4-3, the J gene TRBJ1-5; no reliable D call. Germline assignment: CDR1 LGHNA and CDR2 YSLEER. Between the trimmed V and J ends, which lost 4 bases and 4 bases, there was a span of 8 bases. This CDR3 has 13 residues.

The CDR3 DNA reads as TGTGCCATCAGCGCCGGGACAGCGGACTATGGCTACACCTTC. Protein sequence: CAISAGTADYGYTF. The rearrangement joins TRBV10-3 to TRBJ1-2; 7 positions match TRBD1. The V gene end was trimmed by 6 bases and the J gene end by 3 bases; junction bases not matched to a gene: 7. The CDR3 is 14 residues long. The germline V gene encodes CDR1 ENHRY and CDR2 SYGVKD.

This clone is labeled as medium-sized. The V gene is TRBV7-3, the J gene TRBJ2-1; 9 bases are shared with TRBD2. This CDR3 is 13 amino acids long. J lost 12 bases, V lost 5 bases, and 8 bases had no gene match. The germline V gene encodes CDR1 SGHTA and CDR2 FQGTGA. In DNA form, the CDR3 reads TGTGCCAGCAGCCCTATGCTTAGCGGGGGGCAGTTCTTC. Its protein product is CASSPMLSGGQFF.

The chain combines TRBV6-5 with TRBJ1-2, with D perhaps matching TRBD1 (6 bases). Per the germline V gene, CDR1 is MNHEY and CDR2 is SVGAGI. The V gene lost 3 bases and the J gene lost 5 bases, with 10 bases spanning the gap. The CDR3 totals 13 residues. CDR3: CASSYQGTYGYTF. CDR3 sequence (DNA): TGTGCCAGCAGTTATCAAGGGACATATGGCTACACCTTC.

CDR3 sequence (DNA): TGTGCCAGCAGCTTCCGACAGGGGTCAAGCGGGGAGCTGTTTTTT. Encoded protein: CASSFRQGSSGELFF. This chain joins TRBV7-2 and TRBJ2-2, with 8 bases identical to TRBD1. Germline V gene data show CDR1 as SGHTA and CDR2 as FQGNSA. CDR3 length equals 15 residues. J was trimmed by 7 bases and V by 3 bases; bases with no gene match: 7.

Notes on this clone: The identical CDR3 is also encoded by other nucleotide sequences in the sample. This sequence joins TRBV27 and TRBJ1-1, with a tentative D call TRBD1 (6 bases). V lost 5 bases and J 4 bases, leaving 14 bases between the germline ends. CDR3 length: 14 amino acids. Germline lookup yields CDR1 MNHEY and CDR2 SMNVEV (reference sequence). The CDR3 spells CASSSYREITEAFF. Written as DNA, the CDR3 is TGTGCCAGCAGTAGCTACAGGGAGATCACTGAAGCTTTCTTT.

The chain carries TRBV30 and TRBJ2-5; D is ambiguous. Between the trimmed V and J ends, which lost 1 base and 4 bases, there was a span of 4 bases. The germline CDR1 and CDR2 sequences are GTSNPN and SVGIG (reference sequence). The CDR3 covers 11 residues. The CDR3 bases are TGTGCCTGGAGTGGGGCAGAGACCCAGTACTTC. This codes for CAWSGAETQYF. Combining the CDR3 with reference TRBV30 and TRBJ2-5 gives the whole variable domain SQTIHQWPATLVQPVGSPLSLECTVEGTSNPNLYWYRQAAGRGLQLLFYSVGIGQISSEVPQNLSASRPQDRQFILSSKKLLLSDSGFYLCAWSGAETQYFGPGTRLLVL.

This rearrangement joins TRBV11-3 to TRBJ2-1; 9 nucleotides agree with TRBD2. The CDR3 has 18 amino acids. Trimming cost V 3 bases and J 9 bases; bases outside gene matches: 18. The germline gives CDR1 SGHNT, CDR2 YENEEA. The CDR3 DNA follows: TGTGCCAGCAGCTTGGGACCCGGGCGGGAGGGCTCGCTGGTTGAGCAGTTCTTC. It translates to CASSLGPGREGSLVEQFF.

The genes are TRBV30 and TRBJ1-1; perhaps TRBD1 as D (6 bases). This CDR3 region has 13 residues. The germline V gene encodes CDR1 GTSNPN and CDR2 SVGIG (reference sequence). V lost 2 bases and J 5 bases, leaving 12 bases between the germline ends. The DNA of the CDR3 is TGTGCCTGGAGTCCCCCAGGGGTGACTGAAGCTTTCTTT. Protein sequence: CAWSPPGVTEAFF. The complete variable domain, with remaining parts taken from reference TRBV30 and TRBJ1-1, reads SQTIHQWPATLVQPVGSPLSLECTVEGTSNPNLYWYRQAAGRGLQLLFYSVGIGQISSEVPQNLSASRPQDRQFILSSKKLLLSDSGFYLCAWSPPGVTEAFFGQGTRLTVV.

The V gene is TRBV7-2, the J gene TRBJ2-1; TRBD1 matches at 10 bases. From germline, CDR1 is SGHTA and CDR2 FQGNSA. The CDR3 is 14 amino acids. Trimming took 3 bases from V and 10 from J; bases not matched to a gene: 6. The CDR3 reads CASSFGQGGREQFF. The CDR3 region has the DNA TGTGCCAGCAGCTTCGGACAGGGGGGACGGGAGCAGTTCTTC. The variable domain in full, completed from reference TRBV7-2 and TRBJ2-1, reads GAGVSQSPSNKVTEKGKDVELRCDPISGHTALYWYRQSLGQGLEFLIYFQGNSAPDKSGLPSDRFSAERTGGSVSTLTIQRTQQEDSAVYLCASSFGQGGREQFFGPGTRLTVL.